Many counts were recorded for the clone carrying this T cell receptor (beta chain). The antigen remains undetermined. These data belong to a study of T cells in Graves' hyperthyroidism and ophthalmopathy. Study-level results: Ophthalmopathy was separated from stable hyperthyroidism by a 13 V-J model.

The CDR3 has 15 amino acids. Germline CDR1 reads SGHAT; CDR2 reads FQDESV (reference sequence). V lost 5 bases and J lost 2; bases outside the gene matches: 7. RNA transcripts served as the template for amplifying TCR beta CDR3 regions. The HTBI primer set was used in a first-round RT-PCR of the TCR CDR3. TCRdb reanalysed the multiplex PCR reads using MiXCR and keeps one entry per CDR3 protein. The data hold 300,000 to 450,000 distinct CDR3 sequences, with around an eighth observed a single time. Lactation, pregnancy, other autoimmune disease or uncontrolled infection led to exclusion of patients. Each diagnosis drew on symptoms, thyroxine, TRAb, thyroid ultrasound and orbital computed tomography findings. Ahead of any ophthalmopathy symptoms, the blood sample was obtained at the first diagnosis of hyperthyroidism.

Material for sequencing was blood. The V gene is TRBV11-1, the J gene TRBJ1-1; 8 nucleotides agree with TRBD1. This clonotype originated in a man in his thirties or forties with Graves' hyperthyroidism that later progressed to Graves' ophthalmopathy. The CDR3 sequence is CASSRRTGTNTEAFF. In DNA form, the CDR3 reads TGTGCCAGCAGCCGCCGGACAGGGACTAACACTGAAGCTTTCTTT.